Listed below are T cell receptor beta chains from one sample, sequenced in a study of Ad26.COV2.S vaccination and SARS-CoV-2 variants. Profiling relied on immunoSEQ multiplex PCR, and the TCRdb table lists in-frame clones only, not all of them. The sample lists hundreds of thousands of clones, around nine tenths occurring once. The specimen was peripheral blood, collected in a trial of Ad26.COV2.S vaccine versus placebo. Receptor source: a person between 18 and 59 years old who received the Ad26.COV2.S COVID-19 vaccine or a placebo. Both conserved end residues are part of each CDR3. The D gene is left open where the match is weak. For some rows the clone size is stated as once, few or many, or as a class when expanded; others skip it.

>TRBV5-5|-|TRBD1|TRBJ1-1
CASSADAGTAREAFF
TGTGCCAGCAGCGCGGATGCCGGGACAGCGAGGGAAGCTTTCTTT
>TRBV30|-|-|TRBJ1-2
CAWSRGTSSGYTF
TGTGCCTGGAGTCGCGGGACCTCCTCTGGCTACACCTTC
>TRBV4-3|-|-|TRBJ2-1
CASSQVVRSHDEQFF
TGCGCCAGCAGCCAAGTGGTCCGCAGCCACGATGAGCAGTTCTTC
>TRBV12-5|once|TRBD1|TRBJ2-1
CASGLVQGEHYNEQFF
TGTGCTAGTGGTTTGGTACAGGGGGAACACTACAATGAGCAGTTCTTC
>TRBV7-9|once|-|TRBJ2-3
CATQLTIQHSDTQYF
TGTGCCACCCAGCTTACCATCCAGCACTCAGATACGCAGTATTTT
>TRBV2|-|-|TRBJ2-1
CASSEQGPSNEQFF
TGTGCCAGCAGTGAACAGGGTCCCAGCAATGAGCAGTTCTTC
>TRBV24-1|-|-|TRBJ2-1
CATYLEQFF
TGTGCCACCTACCTTGAGCAGTTCTTC
>TRBV7-9|-|TRBD1|TRBJ1-1
CASSYMTGITEAFF
TGTGCCAGCAGCTACATGACAGGGATCACTGAAGCTTTCTTT
>TRBV5-4|-|-|TRBJ2-5
CASSRQESQETQYF
TGTGCCAGCAGTCGACAGGAATCCCAAGAGACCCAGTACTTC
>TRBV4-2|-|-|TRBJ1-2
CASSQDLVSGGTSYGYTF
TGTGCCAGCAGCCAAGATCTAGTCAGCGGGGGTACGTCCTATGGCTACACCTTC
>TRBV7-2|-|-|TRBJ1-5
CASSLVGNQPQHF
TGTGCCAGCAGCTTAGTAGGCAATCAGCCCCAGCATTTT
>TRBV4-1|-|-|TRBJ1-1
CASSQEAWVNTEAFF
TGCGCCAGCAGCCAAGAGGCTTGGGTGAACACTGAAGCTTTCTTT
>TRBV5-4|-|TRBD1|TRBJ1-2
CASWTGGGGDYGYTF
TGTGCCAGCTGGACAGGGGGCGGGGGAGACTATGGCTACACCTTC
>TRBV7-2|-|-|TRBJ1-5
CASSMWSDSNQPQHF
TGTGCCAGCAGCATGTGGAGCGATAGCAATCAGCCCCAGCATTTT
>TRBV7-9|-|-|TRBJ2-1
CASSLGAPMSGEQFF
TGTGCCAGCAGCTTAGGGGCCCCAATGTCGGGTGAGCAGTTCTTC
>TRBV29-1|-|TRBD2|TRBJ2-1
CSVDSSGRINEQFF
TGCAGCGTTGACTCTAGCGGGAGGATCAATGAGCAGTTCTTC
>TRBV7-2|-|TRBD2|TRBJ2-7
CASSLSGNYEQYF
TGTGCCAGCAGCTTGAGCGGGAACTACGAGCAGTACTTC
>TRBV30|-|TRBD1|TRBJ1-2
CAWSRDRGRYGYTF
TGTGCCTGGAGCCGGGACAGGGGGCGATATGGCTACACCTTC
>TRBV28|-|-|TRBJ2-5
CASSFGGTPVETQYF
TGTGCCAGCAGTTTCGGCGGGACCCCTGTGGAGACCCAGTACTTC
>TRBV21-1|-|-|TRBJ1-6
CASSKGLEESYNSPLHF
TGTGCCAGCAGCAAAGGATTGGAGGAATCCTATAATTCACCCCTCCACTTT
>TRBV4-1|-|TRBD2|TRBJ2-1
CASTGTGLGQFF
TGCGCCAGCACCGGGACTGGACTAGGGCAGTTCTTC
>TRBV4-3|-|TRBD1|TRBJ2-6
CASRKVEGASGANVLTF
TGCGCCAGCAGGAAAGTCGAGGGGGCCTCTGGGGCCAACGTCCTGACTTTC
>TRBV9|once|TRBD2|TRBJ2-7
CASSVDPAGVYEQYF
TGTGCCAGCAGCGTAGATCCAGCGGGAGTCTACGAGCAGTACTTC
>TRBV9|-|-|TRBJ2-1
CASSALSVDEQFF
TGTGCCAGCAGCGCTTTAAGTGTGGATGAGCAGTTCTTC
>TRBV10-3|once|-|TRBJ1-1
CAISFALNTEAFF
TGTGCCATCAGTTTCGCATTGAACACTGAAGCTTTCTTT
>TRBV6-5|-|-|TRBJ1-1
CASSYSMKEAFF
TGTGCCAGCAGTTACTCGATGAAGGAAGCTTTCTTT
>TRBV6-2/TRBV6-3|-|-|TRBJ2-1
CASSSLDEQFF
TGTGCCAGCAGTTCCTTAGATGAGCAGTTCTTC
>TRBV6-5|-|-|TRBJ1-2
CASSRGWGGGYTF
TGTGCCAGCAGCCGCGGTTGGGGAGGAGGCTACACCTTC
>TRBV6-2/TRBV6-3|-|-|TRBJ2-2
CASNPLARRTGELFF
TGTGCCAGCAACCCTCTAGCGAGGAGGACCGGGGAGCTGTTTTTT
>TRBV11-1|-|-|TRBJ2-1
CASSLESGTLDNEQFF
TGTGCCAGCAGCTTGGAAAGCGGCACATTAGACAATGAGCAGTTCTTC
>TRBV5-1|-|TRBD1|TRBJ2-5
CASSLAGTGQETQYF
TGCGCCAGCAGCTTGGCCGGGACAGGGCAAGAGACCCAGTACTTC
>TRBV3-1/TRBV3-2|once|-|TRBJ2-5
CASSQRDYQETQYF
TGTGCCAGCAGCCAGAGAGACTACCAAGAGACCCAGTACTTC
>TRBV24-1|-|-|TRBJ2-1
CATSDLREGGEQFF
TGTGCCACCAGTGATTTGCGAGAGGGTGGGGAGCAGTTCTTC
>TRBV30|-|-|TRBJ1-3
CAWSVRWVNSGNTIYF
TGTGCCTGGAGTGTACGGTGGGTGAACTCTGGAAACACCATATATTTT
>TRBV29-1|-|-|TRBJ1-2
CSGGLTQNYGYTF
TGCAGCGGCGGACTGACCCAGAACTATGGCTACACCTTC
>TRBV10-3|once|TRBD1|TRBJ1-1
CAISESEGQGSKNTEAFF
TGTGCCATCAGTGAGTCTGAAGGACAGGGGAGTAAGAACACTGAAGCTTTCTTT
>TRBV27|-|-|TRBJ2-1
CASSDLGQFNYNEQFF
TGTGCCAGCAGTGACCTAGGACAGTTTAATTACAATGAGCAGTTCTTC
>TRBV6-2/TRBV6-3|-|-|TRBJ2-4
CASSNGGAKNIQYF
TGTGCCAGCAGTAACGGTGGAGCCAAAAACATTCAGTACTTC
>TRBV15|-|-|TRBJ2-1
CATSRGQGLDSEQFF
TGTGCCACCAGCAGAGGACAGGGACTGGACAGTGAGCAGTTCTTC
>TRBV5-1|once|-|TRBJ1-1
CASSLNGYEAFF
TGCGCCAGCAGCTTGAATGGGTATGAAGCTTTCTTT
>TRBV7-2|-|-|TRBJ1-5
CASGVRGNQPQHF
TGTGCCAGCGGTGTGAGGGGCAATCAGCCCCAGCATTTT
>TRBV5-1|-|TRBD1|TRBJ2-4
CASSLSQGAVNIQYF
TGCGCCAGCAGCTTGTCGCAGGGGGCGGTAAACATTCAGTACTTC
>TRBV6-6|-|-|TRBJ2-7
CASSYSSSEAYEQYF
TGTGCCAGCAGTTACTCGTCCAGCGAGGCCTACGAGCAGTACTTC
>TRBV21-1|-|-|TRBJ2-3
CASSKRLATIGDTQYF
TGTGCCAGCAGCAAAAGGTTGGCAACCATAGGAGATACGCAGTATTTT
>TRBV21-1|-|-|TRBJ2-7
CASSKEGASDPYEQYF
TGTGCCAGCAGCAAAGAGGGGGCTAGCGACCCCTACGAGCAGTACTTC
>TRBV7-8|-|-|TRBJ2-1
CASSFYGVEQFF
TGTGCCAGCAGCTTTTACGGGGTCGAGCAGTTCTTC
>TRBV12-3/TRBV12-4|-|-|TRBJ2-3
CASSLSSPDTQYF
TGTGCCAGCAGTTTAAGTAGTCCGGATACGCAGTATTTT
>TRBV19|-|TRBD2|TRBJ2-1
CASSTRTSGRGVNEQFF
TGTGCCAGTAGTACTCGGACTAGCGGGAGGGGGGTCAATGAGCAGTTCTTC
>TRBV7-9|-|-|TRBJ2-7
CASSAVGSGYEQYF
TGTGCCAGCAGCGCCGTGGGGTCCGGGTACGAGCAGTACTTC
>TRBV27|-|TRBD2|TRBJ2-7
CASSFTSGINYEQYF
TGTGCCAGCAGTTTTACTAGCGGGATTAACTACGAGCAGTACTTC
>TRBV14|-|-|TRBJ1-1
CASSTQVNTEAFF
TGTGCCAGCAGCACCCAGGTGAACACTGAAGCTTTCTTT
>TRBV27|-|-|TRBJ2-7
CASSLTAYEQYF
TGTGCCAGCAGTCTGACAGCCTACGAGCAGTACTTC
>TRBV10-3|once|-|TRBJ1-5
CAISANGNQPQHF
TGTGCCATCAGCGCAAACGGCAATCAGCCCCAGCATTTT
>TRBV30|-|-|TRBJ2-3
CAWSAQSRAPQYF
TGTGCCTGGAGCGCGCAGAGTCGCGCCCCGCAGTATTTT
>TRBV28|-|-|TRBJ2-7
CASSFTGLSTYEQYF
TGTGCCAGCAGTTTCACAGGGTTGAGCACCTACGAGCAGTACTTC
>TRBV28|-|-|TRBJ1-5
CASSLRRQPQHF
TGTGCCAGCAGTCTGCGAAGGCAGCCCCAGCATTTT
>TRBV30|-|-|TRBJ2-7
CAWSVRDSKQYF
TGTGCCTGGAGTGTACGAGACTCTAAGCAGTACTTC
>TRBV7-9|-|-|TRBJ2-1
CASSHHYANEQFF
TGTGCCAGCAGCCACCACTACGCCAATGAGCAGTTCTTC
>TRBV4-1|-|-|TRBJ1-5
CASSLVGENQPQHF
TGCGCCAGCAGCCTTGTGGGGGAGAATCAGCCCCAGCATTTT
>TRBV6-5|once|-|TRBJ2-6
CASRSGGTGANVLTF
TGTGCCAGCAGGTCCGGTGGTACTGGGGCCAACGTCCTGACTTTC